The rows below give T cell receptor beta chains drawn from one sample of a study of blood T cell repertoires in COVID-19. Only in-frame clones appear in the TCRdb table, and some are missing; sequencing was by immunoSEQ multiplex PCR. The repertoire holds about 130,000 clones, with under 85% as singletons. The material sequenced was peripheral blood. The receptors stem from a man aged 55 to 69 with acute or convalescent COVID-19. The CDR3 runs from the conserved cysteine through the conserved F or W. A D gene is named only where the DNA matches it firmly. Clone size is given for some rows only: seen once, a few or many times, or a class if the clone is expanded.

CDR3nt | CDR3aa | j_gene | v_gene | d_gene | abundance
TGTGCCAGTAGTATTTGGCAGAACACCGGGGAGCTGTTTTTT | CASSIWQNTGELFF | TRBJ2-2 | TRBV19 | . | .
TGTGCCAGCAGCTTGATAACAGGGGTTTCGGATACGCAGTATTTT | CASSLITGVSDTQYF | TRBJ2-3 | TRBV5-5 | TRBD1 | .
TGTGCCAGCACTTCCCCCCTGGGGGCGGTAACTAATGAAAAACTGTTTTTT | CASTSPLGAVTNEKLFF | TRBJ1-4 | TRBV28 | . | .
TGCGCCAGCAGCGAGGGTAGCTCCTACGAGCAGTACTTC | CASSEGSSYEQYF | TRBJ2-7 | TRBV5-1 | . | .
TGTGCCAGCAGCCCCCGGGACAGGCCCTCTGGGGCCAACGTCCTGACTTTC | CASSPRDRPSGANVLTF | TRBJ2-6 | TRBV5-4 | TRBD1 | once
TGTGCCACCACGCTAGCGGGGCAAGAGACCCAGTACTTC | CATTLAGQETQYF | TRBJ2-5 | TRBV15 | TRBD2 | .
TGTGCCAGCAGTGAAGGGCCCTACGAGCAGTACTTC | CASSEGPYEQYF | TRBJ2-7 | TRBV6-1 | . | .
TGTGCCAGCAGCGTTCGAGCGGAGGTACCCTACGAGCAGTACTTC | CASSVRAEVPYEQYF | TRBJ2-7 | TRBV9 | . | .
TGCAGTGCTAGTCGTGGGAGAGATTCCTACGAGCAGTACTTC | CSASRGRDSYEQYF | TRBJ2-7 | TRBV20-1 | . | .
TGTGCCAGCAGACCCGACAGGGCTGAAGCTTTCTTT | CASRPDRAEAFF | TRBJ1-1 | TRBV7-2 | TRBD1 | .
TGTGCCAGCAGTTACTCGATGGCAGGGGCCACTGAAGCTTTCTTT | CASSYSMAGATEAFF | TRBJ1-1 | TRBV6-5 | . | once
TGTGCCAGCAGTGCATACAGGGCCTCAGGGAATGAGCAGTTCTTC | CASSAYRASGNEQFF | TRBJ2-1 | TRBV27 | . | once
TGTGCCAGCTCAGCAGGGACTGGAAACACCATATATTTT | CASSAGTGNTIYF | TRBJ1-3 | TRBV18 | . | few
TGTGCCAGCAGCTTCGTCTGGAGCTCCTACAATGAGCAGTTCTTC | CASSFVWSSYNEQFF | TRBJ2-1 | TRBV11-2 | . | few
TGTGCCAGCAGCGTAGACGGGGGAGAGACCCAGTACTTC | CASSVDGGETQYF | TRBJ2-5 | TRBV9 | . | .
TGCGCCAGCAGCTTGAGTCCGAGGGGGCAAGGAGAGACCCAGTACTTC | CASSLSPRGQGETQYF | TRBJ2-5 | TRBV5-1 | TRBD1 | .
TGTGCCAGCAGCACGACCGGGACTACTAAACTGTTTTTT | CASSTTGTTKLFF | TRBJ1-4 | TRBV5-4 | . | .
TGTGCCAGCGAGTCAGGGATGAGTCAGCCCCAGCATTTT | CASESGMSQPQHF | TRBJ1-5 | TRBV28 | . | .
TGTGCCAGCAGTCTCGGGACTAGGCAGTTCTTC | CASSLGTRQFF | TRBJ2-1 | TRBV27 | TRBD2 | .